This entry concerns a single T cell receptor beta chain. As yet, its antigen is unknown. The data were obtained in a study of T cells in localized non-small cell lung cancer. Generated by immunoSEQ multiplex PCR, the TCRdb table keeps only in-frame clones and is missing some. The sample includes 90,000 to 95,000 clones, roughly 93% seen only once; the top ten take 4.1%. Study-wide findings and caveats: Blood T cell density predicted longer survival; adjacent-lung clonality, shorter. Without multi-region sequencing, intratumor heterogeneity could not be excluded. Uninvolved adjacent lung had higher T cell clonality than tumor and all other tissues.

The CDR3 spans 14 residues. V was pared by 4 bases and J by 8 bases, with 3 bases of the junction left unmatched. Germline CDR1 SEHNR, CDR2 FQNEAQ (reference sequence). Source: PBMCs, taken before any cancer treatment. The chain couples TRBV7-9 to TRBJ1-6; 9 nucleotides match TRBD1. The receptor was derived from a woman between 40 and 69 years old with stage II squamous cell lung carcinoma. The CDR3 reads CASSWDRAHSPLHF. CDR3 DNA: TGTGCCAGCAGCTGGGACAGGGCCCATTCACCCCTCCACTTT. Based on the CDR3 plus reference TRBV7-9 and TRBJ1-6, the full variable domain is DTGVSQNPRHKITKRGQNVTFRCDPISEHNRLYWYRQTLGQGPEFLTYFQNEAQLEKSRLLSDRFSAERPKGSFSTLEIQRTEQGDSAMYLCASSWDRAHSPLHFGNGTRLTVT.